Listed below are T cell receptor beta chains from one sample, sequenced in a study of blood T cell repertoires in COVID-19. The repertoire was sequenced with immunoSEQ multiplex PCR; TCRdb's copy has only in-frame clones and lacks some. The data show some 120,000 clones, around 83% seen once. What was sequenced was peripheral blood. The receptors stem from a man in his 60s with acute or convalescent COVID-19. CDR3s include the opening cysteine and the closing phenylalanine or tryptophan. D genes are given only for firm matches. Size is omitted from some rows. Given values are once, few, many or a class for expanded clones.

J: TRBJ2-1
size: -
V: TRBV19
D: TRBD2
DNA: TGTGCCAGTAGTCCTAGGGGACTAGCGGGAGACGGAAGTGAGCAGTTCTTC
CDR3: CASSPRGLAGDGSEQFF

J: TRBJ1-5
size: -
V: TRBV28
D: -
DNA: TGTGCCAGCAGTCCCCTTTGGGCCAGTTTCAATCAGCCCCAGCATTTT
CDR3: CASSPLWASFNQPQHF

J: TRBJ2-1
size: -
V: TRBV5-1
D: TRBD2
DNA: TGCGCCAGCAGCGCCGGGGGGGCTCGAAATGAGCAGTTCTTC
CDR3: CASSAGGARNEQFF

J: TRBJ2-1
size: -
V: TRBV10-2
D: -
DNA: TGCGCCCCAGTGGCCCGGCAGTTCTTC
CDR3: CAPVARQFF

J: TRBJ1-2
size: -
V: TRBV30
D: TRBD1
DNA: TGTGCCTGGGAGACAGGGTGGTATGGCTACACCTTC
CDR3: CAWETGWYGYTF

J: TRBJ1-3
size: -
V: TRBV5-1
D: TRBD1
DNA: TGCGCCAGCGGCCCAGGGGGAAGCTCTGGAAACACCATATATTTT
CDR3: CASGPGGSSGNTIYF

J: TRBJ2-7
size: few
V: TRBV5-6
D: -
DNA: TGTGCCAGCAGCCCACCCGGGAGAGGGGCAACCTACGAGCAGTACTTC
CDR3: CASSPPGRGATYEQYF

J: TRBJ1-3
size: -
V: TRBV18
D: TRBD1
DNA: TGTGCCAGCTCACCCGGGACAGTCTATTCTGGAAACACCATATATTTT
CDR3: CASSPGTVYSGNTIYF

J: TRBJ1-2
size: -
V: TRBV28
D: -
DNA: TGTGCCAGCAGGGCGGGACCCACGAAGGGCGGCGGCTACACCTTC
CDR3: CASRAGPTKGGGYTF

J: TRBJ1-4
size: -
V: TRBV7-2
D: -
DNA: TGTGCCAGCAGCTTAACAGGCGCTTCTAATGAAAAACTGTTTTTT
CDR3: CASSLTGASNEKLFF

J: TRBJ2-5
size: -
V: TRBV7-9
D: -
DNA: TGTGCCAGCAGCTTAGCGGTCGGGAGAGTCGAGACCCAGTACTTC
CDR3: CASSLAVGRVETQYF

J: TRBJ2-3
size: -
V: TRBV27
D: TRBD2
DNA: TGTGCCAGCAGTTTAGGGCTAGCGGTCACAGATACGCAGTATTTT
CDR3: CASSLGLAVTDTQYF

J: TRBJ2-7
size: -
V: TRBV5-5
D: -
DNA: TGTGCCAGCAGCTTGCGTGGAGATCGCTACGAGCAGTACTTC
CDR3: CASSLRGDRYEQYF

J: TRBJ2-6
size: -
V: TRBV21-1
D: -
DNA: TGTGCCAGCAGCAATAGTTTGACAGGGATTTTAATAGATCTCTGCGCTGGGGCCAACGTCCTGACTTTC
CDR3: CASSNSLTGILIDLCAGANVLTF

J: TRBJ1-4
size: -
V: TRBV6-6
D: -
DNA: TGTGCCAGCAGTTACTCCGAACAGGGAAAGCTGTTTTTT
CDR3: CASSYSEQGKLFF

J: TRBJ1-5
size: -
V: TRBV28
D: -
DNA: TGTGCCAGCAGTCGGGTCGACGGCAATCAGCCCCAGCATTTT
CDR3: CASSRVDGNQPQHF

J: TRBJ2-4
size: -
V: TRBV5-1
D: TRBD1
DNA: TGCGCCAGCAGCTTGAGGTTCAAGGGGGCCTTGATGGACAAAAACATTCAGTACTTC
CDR3: CASSLRFKGALMDKNIQYF